What follows are 2 T cell receptor beta chains derived from one specimen sequenced in a study of cytomegalovirus exposure and HLA in healthy donors. Primers included in the PCR were 60 Vbeta and 13 Jbeta primers. Only in-frame clones appear in the TCRdb table, and some are missing; sequencing was by immunoSEQ multiplex PCR. The sample lists some 99,000 clones, 55% to 80% occurring once. Source material: PBMCs. Every receptor here comes from a female donor in good health and CMV-seronegative.

CDR3 in amino acids: CASSGPTSGAYNEQFF. The CDR3 DNA is TGTGCCAGCAGTGGCCCAACTAGCGGGGCGTACAATGAGCAGTTCTTC. The J gene is TRBJ2-1, the V gene TRBV2; TRBD2 agrees at 10 bases. The CDR3 loop spans 16 amino acids. Germline V gene sequence: CDR1 SNHLY, CDR2 FYNNEI. The trim removed 4 bases at V and 4 bases at J, leaving 7 bases unmatched.

This clone was observed a few times. The chain recombines TRBV6-5 with TRBJ1-2; maybe TRBD1 (6 bases). The CDR3 sequence is 14 residues long. The V and J ends lost 2 bases and 4 bases respectively, with 11 bases between them. Germline assignment: CDR1 MNHEY and CDR2 SVGAGI. The CDR3 region is CASSYMQGSYGYTF. CDR3 bases: TGTGCCAGCAGTTACATGCAGGGGAGCTATGGCTACACCTTC.